A single sample is the source of the 20 T cell receptor beta chains below, sequenced in a study of T cell responses to AZD1222 COVID-19 vaccine. Using immunoSEQ multiplex PCR, the repertoire was profiled, and TCRdb retains in-frame clones only, with some absent. In the table there are over 100,000 clones, approximately 87% of which are singletons. Here the sequenced sample was peripheral blood, taken 28 days after the second AZD1222 dose. Source of these receptors: an adult who received the AZD1222 COVID-19 vaccine.

The V call is TRBV2, the J call TRBJ2-1; 8 bases are a match to TRBD1. Losses at the gene ends were 2 bases for V and 7 bases for J; bases not matched to a gene: 4. The CDR3 runs 14 residues. CDR1 SNHLY and CDR2 FYNNEI come from the germline V gene. This chain's CDR3 is CASSEWTGTNEQFF. Written as DNA, the CDR3 is TGTGCCAGCAGTGAATGGACAGGGACGAATGAGCAGTTCTTC.

V and J are TRBV10-1 and TRBJ1-5, with D tentatively TRBD1 (6 bases). Trimming cost V 0 bases and J 3 bases, with 12 bases left between them. CDR3 length equals 16 residues. Germline loops: CDR1 WNHNN, CDR2 SYGVQD (reference sequence). The CDR3 spells CASSESRQGNNQPQHF. The CDR3 DNA is TGCGCCAGCAGTGAGTCGCGGCAGGGGAACAATCAGCCCCAGCATTTT.

The CDR3 DNA reads as TGTGCCAGCATCCCGACGTCAGGGGCAAAGCGTGGCTACACCTTC. Its protein product is CASIPTSGAKRGYTF. The chain links TRBV2 to TRBJ1-2; D perhaps matches TRBD1 (6 bases). CDR3 length: 15 amino acids. V dropped 7 bases and J dropped 7 bases, with 22 bases sitting between them. Germline-derived CDR1 and CDR2 are SNHLY and FYNNEI.

The rearrangement uses TRBV2 and TRBJ2-7; possible D gene TRBD2, 7 bases. The ends were cut back, 11 bases at V and 0 bases at J, with 14 bases in the middle. CDR1 SNHLY and CDR2 FYNNEI come from the germline V gene. The CDR3 consists of 13 residues. CDR3 in DNA: TGTGCCCGGGGGGACACTGGCTCCTACGAGCAGTACTTC. This translates into CARGDTGSYEQYF.

This chain uses TRBV7-2 with TRBJ1-1; D remains ambiguous. Germline V gives CDR1 SGHTA, CDR2 FQGNSA. The V end was cut by 5 bases, the J end by 5 bases, with 12 bases between. The CDR3 is made up of 13 amino acids. Here the CDR3 reads CASSMLRGTEAFF. The CDR3, as DNA: TGTGCCAGCAGCATGTTACGGGGAACTGAAGCTTTCTTT.

The chain carries TRBV6-5 and TRBJ2-7, with TRBD2 matching over 10 bases. Per germline, CDR1 MNHEY and CDR2 SVGAGI. The CDR3 length is 16 residues. Germline trimming cut 4 bases from V and 3 bases from J; bases unmatched to any gene: 9. In nucleotides, the CDR3 is TGTGCCAGCAGTTTTTCCCCGGGACTAGCGCGCTACGAGCAGTACTTC. It is translated as CASSFSPGLARYEQYF.

The chain links TRBV7-9 to TRBJ1-5; the D gene is possibly TRBD1 (5 bases). This CDR3 has 16 residues. Germline V lookup: CDR1 SEHNR, CDR2 FQNEAQ (reference sequence). V was pared by 5 bases and J by 3 bases, with 17 bases between. This CDR3 is CASSPTGAIFNQPQHF. CDR3 nucleotide sequence: TGTGCCAGCAGCCCCACAGGTGCTATCTTCAATCAGCCCCAGCATTTT.

The chain combines TRBV5-4 with TRBJ2-1; 13 bases map to TRBD2. The trim removed 4 bases at V and 8 bases at J, leaving 9 bases unmatched. CDR1 and CDR2 from the germline V gene are SGHNT and YYREEE (reference sequence). CDR3 size: 16 residues. In DNA form, the CDR3 reads TGTGCCAGCAGCCGGACTAGCGGGAGTGGTGTAGATGAGCAGTTCTTC. Translation gives CASSRTSGSGVDEQFF.

By share, this clone ranks as medium-sized (0.01 to 0.1%). J is TRBJ2-2 and V is TRBV5-4, with a tentative D call TRBD2 (6 bases). The V gene's germline CDR1 is SGHNT and CDR2 YYREEE (reference sequence). V was pared by 5 bases and J by 7 bases, with 6 bases between. The CDR3 sequence is 11 residues long. In DNA form, the CDR3 reads TGTGCCAGCAGTAGCGGCGGGGAGCTGTTTTTT. Protein product: CASSSGGELFF.

The chain recombines TRBV7-2 with TRBJ2-4, with 9 bases matching TRBD1. CDR3 length equals 15 residues. V trimming: 2 bases; J trimming: 7 bases; junction bases outside the gene matches: 6. Germline CDR1 and CDR2: SGHTA and FQGNSA. In DNA form, the CDR3 reads TGTGCCAGCAGCTTATCACAGGGGGCGCAGAACATTCAGTACTTC. It codes for CASSLSQGAQNIQYF. Drawing the rest from reference TRBV7-2 and TRBJ2-4, the complete variable domain is GAGVSQSPSNKVTEKGKDVELRCDPISGHTALYWYRQSLGQGLEFLIYFQGNSAPDKSGLPSDRFSAERTGGSVSTLTIQRTQQEDSAVYLCASSLSQGAQNIQYFGAGTRLSVL.

The chain has TRBV7-9 and TRBJ1-1, with no clear D. The V gene's germline CDR1 is SEHNR and CDR2 FQNEAQ (reference sequence). The CDR3 length is 15 residues. With 5 bases removed from V and 4 bases from J, the gap between germline ends came to 17 bases. CDR3 amino acids: CASSLVGRSVTEAFF. In nucleotides, the CDR3 is TGTGCCAGCAGCCTTGTAGGACGAAGTGTCACTGAAGCTTTCTTT. The whole variable domain, remainder taken from reference TRBV7-9 and TRBJ1-1, is DTGVSQNPRHKITKRGQNVTFRCDPISEHNRLYWYRQTLGQGPEFLTYFQNEAQLEKSRLLSDRFSAERPKGSFSTLEIQRTEQGDSAMYLCASSLVGRSVTEAFFGQGTRLTVV.

The chain combines TRBV4-2 with TRBJ1-3; D unclear. The germline V gene has CDR1 LGHNA and CDR2 YNFKEQ. Trimming took off 0 bases at V and 16 bases at J, with 16 bases between the two ends. The CDR3 consists of 13 residues. This CDR3 reads CASSQDLERAAYF. Written as DNA, the CDR3 is TGTGCCAGCAGCCAAGATCTAGAAAGGGCGGCGTATTTT.

The V gene is TRBV24-1, the J gene TRBJ2-5; the D is unclear. V lost 6 bases to trimming and J lost 0 bases, with 1 base between them. This CDR3 contains 11 residues. The germline V gene encodes CDR1 KGHDR and CDR2 SFDVKD. This chain's CDR3 is CATSYQETQYF. In nucleotides, the CDR3 is TGTGCCACCAGTTACCAAGAGACCCAGTACTTC.

The J gene is TRBJ1-1, the V gene TRBV20-1, with unresolved D. The length of the CDR3 is 11 residues. Trimming shortened V by 4 bases and J by 11 bases, and 14 bases separated the two germline ends. The germline V gene has CDR1 DFQATT and CDR2 SNEGSKA (reference sequence). The CDR3 is CSAMAAVGAFF. CDR3 DNA: TGCAGTGCTATGGCCGCAGTTGGGGCTTTCTTT.

The chain recombines TRBV7-9 with TRBJ1-4; weak D call: TRBD1 (6 bases). Looked up from germline, CDR1 is SEHNR and CDR2 is FQNEAQ (reference sequence). The CDR3 has 15 amino acids. V was trimmed by 6 bases and J by 6 bases, leaving 17 bases between them. The CDR3 DNA follows: TGTGCCAGCAGGACAGGAGGGGCTGAACATGAAAAACTGTTTTTT. Its protein product is CASRTGGAEHEKLFF.

J is TRBJ2-5 and V is TRBV7-6; 12 nucleotides align to TRBD2. Trimming took 2 bases from V and 5 from J; bases not matched to a gene: 9. CDR1 is SGHVS and CDR2 is FNYEAQ in the germline V gene. The CDR3 length is 17 residues. The CDR3, as DNA: TGTGCCAGCAGCTTAATCCTAGCGGGAGGGCCAGGGGAGACCCAGTACTTC. Its protein product is CASSLILAGGPGETQYF.

A few counts support this clone. The chain has TRBV2 and TRBJ2-5, with 10 positions matching TRBD2. This CDR3 comprises 16 residues. J was trimmed by 2 bases and V by 4 bases; bases with no gene match: 7. Looked up from germline, CDR1 is SNHLY and CDR2 is FYNNEI. The CDR3 DNA sequence: TGTGCCAGCAGTGTAGCGGGGGGCAACATACAAGAGACCCAGTACTTC. Its protein product is CASSVAGGNIQETQYF.

This chain joins TRBV19 and TRBJ1-2, with D possibly being TRBD1 (5 bases). Trimming removed 2 bases at V and 4 bases at J, with 14 bases between. Germline CDR1 reads LNHDA; CDR2 reads SQIVND (reference sequence). The CDR3 consists of 15 residues. The CDR3 bases are TGTGCCAGTAGTATACAAGGGGTTGGCGCCTATGGCTACACCTTC. Translation gives CASSIQGVGAYGYTF.

Only one count was recorded for this clone. In DNA, the CDR3 is TGTGCCAGCAGCTTGGGGAGGGAAGAGACCCAGTACTTC. The encoded protein is CASSLGREETQYF. V and J are TRBV5-6 and TRBJ2-5; D is perhaps TRBD2 (6 bases). Trimming took 0 bases from V and 3 from J, leaving 6 bases between them. This CDR3 region has 13 residues. The germline V gene encodes CDR1 SGHDT and CDR2 YYEEEE.

V and J are TRBV15 and TRBJ2-5, with TRBD2 identical over 11 bases. V lost 3 bases to trimming and J lost 3 bases; unmatched junction nucleotides: 6. Germline lookup yields CDR1 LNHNV and CDR2 YYDKDF (reference sequence). The CDR3 totals 16 residues. CDR3 nucleotide sequence: TGTGCCACCAGCAGGCTCCAGACTAGCGGGAAAGAGACCCAGTACTTC. The encoded protein is CATSRLQTSGKETQYF.